This TCR beta chain was sequenced for a study of cytomegalovirus exposure and HLA in healthy donors. Whole-study findings and limits: Later on, an analysis found that several of the most significant clusters appeared to be linked to common viral pathogens, which included parvovirus B19. Accurate prediction of most subjects' HLA-A and HLA-B alleles from TCR beta sequences was reported.

A remark on this clone: Its target is unknown.

Donors in the study were healthy people who gave bone marrow. The study sampled nominally healthy donors, though unrecorded immune exposures were likely. The CDR3 runs to 13 residues. Trimming stripped 4 bases from V and 1 base from J, with 5 bases between. Germline loops: CDR1 MNHEY, CDR2 SMNVEV (reference sequence). The study ran its PCR with 60 Vbeta and 13 Jbeta primers. Profiling relied on immunoSEQ multiplex PCR, and the TCRdb table lists in-frame clones only, not all of them. The sample carries about 140,000 clones, about four fifths recorded once. Sequencing was performed on PBMCs. The chain recombines TRBV27 with TRBJ1-5, with D possibly TRBD1 on 5 matching bases. The clonotype was recovered from a woman younger than 30 in good health and CMV-seropositive. The CDR3 spells CASSSGSNQPQHF. In nucleotides, the CDR3 is TGTGCCAGCAGTTCAGGGAGCAATCAGCCCCAGCATTTT.